This entry lists 21 T cell receptor beta chains sequenced from one sample in a study of T-cell reconstitution after alpha-beta-depleted transplantation in children. Preparing the TCRbeta library involved the use of unique molecular identifiers. Via MiXCR, TCRdb re-called the PCR reads, giving one row per CDR3 protein. The sample shows around 600,000 distinct CDR3 sequences, approximately 16% of them seen only once. Sequences were derived from PBMCs from the stem cell graft donor, sampled from the stem cell graft. Every receptor here comes from a human donor who donated a stem cell graft to a child with acute myeloid leukemia.

This clonotype has ten or more counts. The rearrangement joins TRBV29-1 to TRBJ2-3; the D is unclear. CDR1 is SQVTM, CDR2 ANQGSEA, per germline. This CDR3 contains 12 residues. V was shortened by 6 bases and J by 0 bases, with 7 bases between the two germline ends. The CDR3: CSVRVSTDTQYF. In DNA form, the CDR3 reads TGCAGCGTACGAGTTAGCACAGATACGCAGTATTTT.

The chain combines TRBV20-1 with TRBJ1-4; maybe TRBD1 (5 bases). The CDR3 length is 16 residues. V dropped 0 bases and J dropped 7 bases, with 18 bases sitting between them. The V gene's germline CDR1 is DFQATT and CDR2 SNEGSKA (reference sequence). In nucleotides, the CDR3 is TGCAGTGCTAGAGATAGGGCAACAGGCTCCTCTGAAAAACTGTTTTTT. Its protein is CSARDRATGSSEKLFF.

The gene calls are TRBV6-5 and TRBJ1-5; D not certain. Germline CDR1 reads MNHEY; CDR2 reads SVGAGI. Trimming pared 0 bases from V and 0 bases from J, leaving 12 bases between. The CDR3 loop spans 17 amino acids. CDR3 residues: CASSYSSLGNSNQPQHF. The CDR3 nucleotides read TGTGCCAGCAGTTACTCAAGTTTGGGGAATAGCAATCAGCCCCAGCATTTT.

Points on this clonotype: This may be a read error: a much more frequent sequence differs by one nucleotide. V and J are TRBV5-5 and TRBJ2-1, with TRBD2 identical over 10 bases. The V gene's germline CDR1 is SGHKS and CDR2 YYEKEE (reference sequence). This CDR3 has 17 amino acids. J gave up 3 bases and V 0 bases, and 6 bases lay outside the gene matches. The CDR3 coding sequence is TGTGCCAGCAGCTTGGTTGCTAGCGGGGGCTGCTACAATGAGCAGTTCTTC. Translated: CASSLVASGGCYNEQFF. Full variable domain (rest looked up from reference TRBV5-5 and TRBJ2-1): DAGVTQSPTHLIKTRGQQVTLRCSPISGHKSVSWYQQVLGQGPQFIFQYYEKEERGRGNFPDRFSARQFPNYSSELNVNALLLGDSALYLCASSLVASGGCYNEQFFGPGTRLTVL.

This clonotype was seen a single time. Possible read error: a much larger clone is one base away. CDR3 sequence reads: CASGVSTERSLGGYTF. CDR3 in DNA: TGTGCCAGCGGGGTGTCGACAGAACGGTCTTTAGGAGGCTACACCTTC. The chain carries TRBV12-3 or TRBV12-4 and TRBJ1-2; D is possibly TRBD1 (5 bases). The CDR3 consists of 16 residues. Between the trimmed V and J ends, which lost 8 bases and 8 bases, there was a span of 27 bases.

In this sample, this clonotype turned up a few times. V usage is TRBV5-1 and J usage is TRBJ1-2, with 8 positions matching TRBD1. The germline V gene has CDR1 SGHRS and CDR2 YFSETQ. This CDR3 is built from 17 residues. Germline trimming cut 1 base from V and 1 base from J; bases unmatched to any gene: 9. DNA of the CDR3: TGCGCCAGCAGCTTGAGATACCAGGGGGCGGGTAACTATGGCTACACCTTC. This translates into CASSLRYQGAGNYGYTF.

The genes are TRBV5-1 and TRBJ2-3, with D possibly being TRBD1 or TRBD2 (5 bases each). Germline assignment: CDR1 SGHRS and CDR2 YFSETQ. V lost 1 base to trimming and J lost 3 bases, with 12 bases between them. The length of the CDR3 is 15 residues. CDR3 region: CASSLWIGETDTQYF. As DNA, the CDR3 is TGCGCCAGCAGCTTGTGGATAGGGGAGACAGATACGCAGTATTTT.

The sample holds many counts of this clonotype. The chain combines TRBV20-1 with TRBJ2-2; D is undetermined. Trimming left V 1 base short and J 6 bases short, with 3 bases between. The germline V gene encodes CDR1 DFQATT and CDR2 SNEGSKA (reference sequence). CDR3 size: 11 residues. In nucleotides, the CDR3 is TGCAGTGCTAGAGGGCCCGGGGAGCTGTTTTTT. Residues: CSARGPGELFF.

With respect to this clonotype: A much bigger clone sits one base away, suggesting this may be a read error. The CDR3 sequence: CASRKTALNTEAFF. CDR3 sequence (DNA): TGTGCCAGCAGAAAGACAGCATTGAACACTGAAGCTTTCTTT. V is TRBV7-8 and J is TRBJ1-1; perhaps TRBD1 as D (5 bases). CDR1 SGHVS and CDR2 FQNEAQ come from the germline V gene. CDR3 size: 14 residues. V was clipped by 6 bases and J by 0 bases, with 11 bases between them.

This clonotype has just a few counts. V is TRBV4-1 and J is TRBJ2-1; D is possibly TRBD1 (5 bases). The CDR3 length is 15 residues. Germline-derived CDR1 and CDR2 are MGHRA and YSYEKL. V lost 5 bases and J 1 base, leaving 12 bases between the germline ends. The CDR3 is CASSIPAGSYNEQFF. CDR3 coding DNA: TGCGCCAGCAGCATACCAGCAGGGTCCTACAATGAGCAGTTCTTC.

This clonotype has ten or more counts. In nucleotides, the CDR3 is TGTGCCAGCAGTTACGGGACAGGGAACGAAGAGACCCAGTACTTC. This gives the protein CASSYGTGNEETQYF. The rearrangement joins TRBV6-5 to TRBJ2-5; 9 nucleotides align to TRBD1. The CDR3 spans 15 residues. Per germline, CDR1 MNHEY and CDR2 SVGAGI. With 2 bases clipped from V and 3 bases from J, the junction kept 4 bases outside the gene matches.

This clonotype was detected only a few times. The chain uses TRBV6-2 or TRBV6-3 and TRBJ2-5, with 7 bases fitting TRBD2. The CDR3 covers 14 residues. J lost 5 bases, V lost 6 bases, and 9 bases had no gene match. Per the germline V gene, CDR1 is MNHEY and CDR2 is SVGEGT. For the CDR3, the DNA is TGTGCCAGCAGCCACCAAGCGGGACGGGAGACCCAGTACTTC. It codes for CASSHQAGRETQYF.

This chain joins TRBV4-2 and TRBJ2-4; D is unresolved. The CDR3 covers 16 residues. Trimming took 0 bases from V and 7 from J, leaving 16 bases between them. Germline V lookup: CDR1 LGHNA, CDR2 YNFKEQ. The CDR3 region has the DNA TGTGCCAGCAGCCAAGATCTCGCAGCGAAGGTGAACATTCAGTACTTC. Residues: CASSQDLAAKVNIQYF.

The chain uses TRBV27 and TRBJ2-7; 7 bases match TRBD2. Germline CDR1 reads MNHEY; CDR2 reads SMNVEV (reference sequence). Trimming removed 3 bases from V and 2 bases from J; junction bases left unmatched: 7. The CDR3 sequence is 15 residues long. Here the CDR3 reads CASSFATGGPYEQYV. The CDR3 DNA reads as TGTGCCAGCAGTTTTGCCACGGGAGGCCCCTACGAGCAGTACGTC.

Only a few counts were recorded for this clonotype. The J gene is TRBJ2-7, the V gene TRBV7-2; D gene ambiguous. The CDR3 contains 15 residues. Trimming cost V 3 bases and J 5 bases, with 17 bases left between them. The germline V gene encodes CDR1 SGHTA and CDR2 FQGNSA. The DNA of the CDR3 is TGTGCCAGCAGCTTCTCCCCTATTGAGGCCCACGAGCAGTACTTC. Translating it yields CASSFSPIEAHEQYF.

This clonotype occurred a few times. The gene calls are TRBV7-9 and TRBJ2-7; 11 nucleotides agree with TRBD1. In germline, CDR1 is SEHNR, CDR2 FQNEAQ (reference sequence). The CDR3 length is 14 residues. The V segment lost 4 bases and the J segment 6 bases; nucleotides outside the gene matches: 5. CDR3 sequence: CASSSGQGAREQYF. The DNA of the CDR3 is TGTGCCAGCAGCTCCGGACAGGGGGCGCGCGAGCAGTACTTC.

This clonotype came up many times. V gene TRBV12-3 or TRBV12-4 combines with J gene TRBJ2-3; 10 bases map to TRBD1. The CDR3 has 11 residues. Losses at the gene ends were 3 bases for V and 15 bases for J; bases not matched to a gene: 3. The CDR3 loop is CASSLTGGVYF. The CDR3, as DNA: TGTGCCAGCAGTTTGACAGGGGGCGTCTATTTT.

The table lists this clonotype with many counts. V usage is TRBV29-1 and J usage is TRBJ1-1; 8 bases map to TRBD1. There are 13 residues in the CDR3. The trim removed 7 bases at V and 0 bases at J, leaving 4 bases unmatched. The V gene's germline CDR1 is SQVTM and CDR2 ANQGSEA. This CDR3 is CSAGQGLNTEAFF. CDR3 sequence (DNA): TGCAGCGCCGGACAGGGCCTGAACACTGAAGCTTTCTTT.

This clonotype was counted ten times or more. This chain connects TRBV29-1 to TRBJ1-1; tentative D call: TRBD1 (6 bases). There are 13 residues in the CDR3. Per the germline V gene, CDR1 is SQVTM and CDR2 is ANQGSEA. Trimming took 2 bases from V and 2 from J, leaving 9 bases between them. This CDR3 is CSVEQGTNTEAFF. The CDR3 DNA sequence: TGCAGCGTTGAACAGGGGACTAACACTGAAGCTTTCTTT.

Points on this clonotype: Since a much larger clone is just one base distant, this may be a read error. The rearrangement joins TRBV7-2 to TRBJ1-4; D is perhaps TRBD1 (6 bases). Trimming took off 4 bases at V and 3 bases at J, with 15 bases between the two ends. The CDR3 spans 16 residues. Germline-derived CDR1 and CDR2 are SGHTA and FQGNSA. CDR3 DNA sequence: TGTGCCAGCAGCTCCCGGAGAGGGGGATCTAATGAAAAACTGTTTTTT. Its protein product is CASSSRRGGSNEKLFF.

This clonotype showed up just a few times. The genes are TRBV7-2 and TRBJ1-6, with TRBD1 matching over 7 bases. The CDR3 extends over 15 amino acids. V was pared by 5 bases and J by 6 bases, with 7 bases of the junction left unmatched. CDR1 and CDR2 from the germline V gene are SGHTA and FQGNSA. The CDR3 loop is CASSQAGTANSPLHF. DNA of the CDR3: TGTGCCAGCAGCCAAGCAGGGACAGCTAATTCACCCCTCCACTTT.